This T cell receptor (beta chain) was recovered during a study of cytomegalovirus exposure and HLA in healthy donors. Study information: Earlier work reported 117 million unique TCR beta sequences from some 180 million T cells.

Germline CDR1 is SGHDT and CDR2 is YYEEEE. V gave up 5 bases and J gave up 5 bases, with 20 bases separating them. CDR3 length: 16 amino acids. Notes on this clone: Its specificity is not known.

Findings and caveats of the study: The likely explanation for a cluster of highly shared sequence variants was sequencing artifact.

13 Jbeta primers and 60 Vbeta primers were used for the PCR. The protocol was immunoSEQ multiplex PCR, while the TCRdb copy is restricted to in-frame clones and leaves out a portion. The sample has some 110,000 clones; 82% are singletons. This rearrangement joins TRBV5-6 to TRBJ1-5, with D possibly TRBD1 on 5 matching bases. Sequenced: PBMCs. The sequence was obtained from a man over 45 in good health and CMV-seronegative. The CDR3 DNA follows: TGTGCCAGCAGTCCTAGCCCGGGGGACCGACATCAGCCCCAGCATTTT. Translated: CASSPSPGDRHQPQHF.